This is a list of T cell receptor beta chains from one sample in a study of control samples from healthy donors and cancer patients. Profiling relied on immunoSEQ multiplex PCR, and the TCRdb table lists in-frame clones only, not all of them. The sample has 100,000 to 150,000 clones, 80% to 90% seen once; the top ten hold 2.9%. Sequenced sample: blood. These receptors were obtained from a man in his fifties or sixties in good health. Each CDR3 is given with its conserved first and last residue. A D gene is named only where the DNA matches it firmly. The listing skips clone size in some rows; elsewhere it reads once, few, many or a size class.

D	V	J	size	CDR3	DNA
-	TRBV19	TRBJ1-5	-	CASSIGTGYSNQPQHF	TGTGCCAGTAGTATCGGCACAGGTTATAGCAATCAGCCCCAGCATTTT
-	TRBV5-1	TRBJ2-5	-	CASSLAGQTHQETQYF	TGCGCCAGCAGCTTGGCCGGACAGACCCACCAAGAGACCCAGTACTTC
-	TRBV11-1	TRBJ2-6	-	CASSLVAGANVLTF	TGTGCCAGCAGCTTAGTTGCGGGGGCCAACGTCCTGACTTTC
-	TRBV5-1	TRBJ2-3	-	CASSGRLSTDTQYF	TGCGCCAGTTCCGGTCGCCTTAGCACAGATACGCAGTATTTT
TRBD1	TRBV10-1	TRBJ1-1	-	CASSGDRARDTEAFF	TGCGCCAGCAGCGGGGACAGGGCAAGGGACACTGAAGCTTTCTTT
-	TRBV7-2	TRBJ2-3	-	CASSLVGTPTDTQYF	TGTGCCAGCAGCTTAGTTGGTACCCCCACAGATACGCAGTATTTT
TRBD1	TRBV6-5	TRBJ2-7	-	CASSRKPGQGKEQYF	TGTGCCAGCAGCCGAAAACCGGGACAGGGGAAGGAGCAGTACTTC
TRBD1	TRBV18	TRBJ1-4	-	CASSPGQGRTTNEKLFF	TGTGCCAGCTCACCAGGACAGGGGCGAACAACTAATGAAAAACTGTTTTTT
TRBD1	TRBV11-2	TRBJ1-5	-	CASSPTGNQPQHF	TGTGCCAGCAGCCCGACAGGGAATCAGCCCCAGCATTTT
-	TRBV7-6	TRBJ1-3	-	CASSQMSSGNTIYF	TGTGCCAGCAGCCAGATGAGCTCTGGAAACACCATATATTTT
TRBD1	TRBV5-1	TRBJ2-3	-	CASSLSGQGVDTQYF	TGCGCCAGCAGCCTCTCGGGACAGGGTGTAGATACGCAGTATTTT
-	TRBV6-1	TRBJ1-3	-	CASSDFGAIGGNTIYF	TGTGCCAGCAGTGATTTTGGGGCTATAGGTGGAAACACCATATATTTT
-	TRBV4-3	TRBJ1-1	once	CASSKNLNTEAFF	TGCGCCAGCAGCAAAAACTTGAACACTGAAGCTTTCTTT
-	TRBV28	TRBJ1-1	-	CASSLYREGTEAFF	TGTGCCAGCAGTTTATATAGGGAGGGAACTGAAGCTTTCTTT
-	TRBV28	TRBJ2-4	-	CASSPIPVGIQYF	TGTGCCAGCAGTCCGATCCCCGTGGGCATTCAGTACTTC
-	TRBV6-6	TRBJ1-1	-	CASSYQQGWRDTEAFF	TGTGCCAGCAGTTACCAACAGGGCTGGCGCGACACTGAAGCTTTCTTT
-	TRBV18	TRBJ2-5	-	CASSPLQSQETQYF	TGTGCCAGCTCACCACTACAGAGCCAAGAGACCCAGTACTTC
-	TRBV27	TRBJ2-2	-	CASSLQGQTNTGELFF	TGTGCCAGCAGTTTACAGGGACAAACGAACACCGGGGAGCTGTTTTTT
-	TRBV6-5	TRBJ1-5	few	CASTSGNSNQPQHF	TGTGCCAGTACCAGCGGTAATAGCAATCAGCCCCAGCATTTT
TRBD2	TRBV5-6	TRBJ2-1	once	CASSLRTSGGNEQFF	TGTGCCAGCAGCTTACGGACTAGCGGGGGGAATGAGCAGTTCTTC
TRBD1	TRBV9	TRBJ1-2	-	CASSVGQGDYYGYTF	TGTGCCAGCAGCGTAGGACAGGGAGATTACTATGGCTACACCTTC
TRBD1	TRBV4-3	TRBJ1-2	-	CASSQVGDRGGFYGYTF	TGCGCCAGCAGCCAAGTAGGGGACAGGGGGGGGTTCTATGGCTACACCTTC
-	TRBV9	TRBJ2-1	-	CASSVGDPDTYNEQFF	TGTGCCAGCAGCGTAGGAGACCCGGACACCTACAATGAGCAGTTCTTC
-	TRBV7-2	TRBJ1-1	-	CASSLGTLNTEAFF	TGTGCCAGCAGCTTAGGGACTCTGAACACTGAAGCTTTCTTT
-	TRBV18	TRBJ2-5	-	CASSPGTQETQYF	TGTGCCAGCTCACCCGGCACACAAGAGACCCAGTACTTC
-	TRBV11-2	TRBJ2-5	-	CASSLDAQAGNQETQYF	TGTGCCAGCAGCTTAGATGCCCAGGCGGGGAACCAAGAGACCCAGTACTTC
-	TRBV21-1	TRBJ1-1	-	CASSKPGGVDTEAFF	TGTGCCAGCAGCAAACCAGGGGGCGTCGACACTGAAGCTTTCTTT
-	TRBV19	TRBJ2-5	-	CASSIKGPTETQYF	TGTGCCAGTAGTATCAAGGGACCCACGGAGACCCAGTACTTC
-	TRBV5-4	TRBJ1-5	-	CASSLKGNQPQHF	TGTGCCAGCAGCTTGAAAGGCAATCAGCCCCAGCATTTT
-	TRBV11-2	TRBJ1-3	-	CASSLLGRTLGNTIYF	TGTGCCAGCAGCTTATTGGGCAGGACCCTTGGAAACACCATATATTTT
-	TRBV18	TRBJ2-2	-	CASSWDGSGTGELFF	TGTGCCAGCTCGTGGGATGGTAGCGGCACCGGGGAGCTGTTTTTT
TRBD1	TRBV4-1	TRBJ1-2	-	CASSQAQGTNYGYTF	TGCGCCAGCAGCCAAGCACAGGGGACTAACTATGGCTACACCTTC
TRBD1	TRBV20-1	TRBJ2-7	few	CSASRDSASYEQYF	TGCAGTGCTAGTAGGGACAGCGCCTCCTACGAGCAGTACTTC
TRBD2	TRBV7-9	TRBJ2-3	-	CASFISGGSTDTQYF	TGTGCCAGCTTTATTAGCGGGGGAAGCACAGATACGCAGTATTTT
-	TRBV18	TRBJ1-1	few	CASSPGQTRGGAFF	TGTGCCAGCTCACCCGGACAGACCCGGGGAGGAGCTTTCTTT
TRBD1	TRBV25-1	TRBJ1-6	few	CASSKNQGEINSPLHF	TGTGCCAGCAGTAAGAATCAGGGGGAAATTAATTCACCCCTCCACTTT
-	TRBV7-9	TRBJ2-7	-	CASSFGTPSYEQYF	TGTGCCAGCAGCTTCGGGACACCATCCTACGAGCAGTACTTC